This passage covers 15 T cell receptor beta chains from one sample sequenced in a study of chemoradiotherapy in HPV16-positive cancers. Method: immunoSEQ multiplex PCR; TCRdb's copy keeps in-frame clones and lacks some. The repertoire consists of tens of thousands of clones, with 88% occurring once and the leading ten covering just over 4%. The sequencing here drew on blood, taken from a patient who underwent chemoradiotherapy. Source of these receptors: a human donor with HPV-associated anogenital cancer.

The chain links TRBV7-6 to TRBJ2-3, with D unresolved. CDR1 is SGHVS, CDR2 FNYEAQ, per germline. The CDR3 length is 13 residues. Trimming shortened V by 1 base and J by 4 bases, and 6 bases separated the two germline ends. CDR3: CASSLGWSDTQYF. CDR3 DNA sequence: TGTGCCAGCAGCTTAGGTTGGTCAGATACGCAGTATTTT. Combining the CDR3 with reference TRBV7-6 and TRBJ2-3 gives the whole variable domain GAGVSQSPRYKVTKRGQDVALRCDPISGHVSLYWYRQALGQGPEFLTYFNYEAQQDKSGLPNDRFSAERPEGSISTLTIQRTEQRDSAMYRCASSLGWSDTQYFGPGTRLTVL.

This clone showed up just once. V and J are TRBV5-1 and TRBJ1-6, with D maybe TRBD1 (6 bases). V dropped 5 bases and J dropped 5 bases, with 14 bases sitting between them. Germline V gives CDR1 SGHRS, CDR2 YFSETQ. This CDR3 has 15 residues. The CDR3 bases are TGCGCCAGCAGACGCGACGGACAGAATAATTCACCCCTCCACTTT. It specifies CASRRDGQNNSPLHF. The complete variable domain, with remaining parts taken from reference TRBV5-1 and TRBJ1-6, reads KAGVTQTPRYLIKTRGQQVTLSCSPISGHRSVSWYQQTPGQGLQFLFEYFSETQRNKGNFPGRFSGRQFSNSRSEMNVSTLELGDSALYLCASRRDGQNNSPLHFGNGTRLTVT.

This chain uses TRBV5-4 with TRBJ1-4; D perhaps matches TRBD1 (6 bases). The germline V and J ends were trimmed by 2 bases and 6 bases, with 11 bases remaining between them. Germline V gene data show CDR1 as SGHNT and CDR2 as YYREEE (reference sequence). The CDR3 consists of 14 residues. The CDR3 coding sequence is TGTGCCAGCAGCTTCGGGGGGCGGGATGAAAAACTGTTTTTT. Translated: CASSFGGRDEKLFF.

The CDR3 spells CAAAGEGRGNTEAFF. CDR3 DNA: TGTGCCGCGGCCGGTGAGGGTCGGGGAAACACTGAAGCTTTCTTT. This rearrangement joins TRBV6-6 to TRBJ1-1; D unresolved. Germline lookup yields CDR1 MNHNY and CDR2 SVGAGI (reference sequence). There are 15 residues in the CDR3. V lost 11 bases and J lost 2, with 21 bases in between.

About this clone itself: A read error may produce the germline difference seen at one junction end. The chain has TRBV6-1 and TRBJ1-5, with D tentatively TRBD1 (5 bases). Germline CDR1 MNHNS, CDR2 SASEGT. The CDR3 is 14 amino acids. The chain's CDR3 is CASRSRDGNRPQHF. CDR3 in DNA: TGTGCCAGCAGAAGCAGGGACGGGAATCGGCCCCAGCATTTT.

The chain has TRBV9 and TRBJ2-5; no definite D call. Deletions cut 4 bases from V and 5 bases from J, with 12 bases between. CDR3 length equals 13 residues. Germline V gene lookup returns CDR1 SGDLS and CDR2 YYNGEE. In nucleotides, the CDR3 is TGTGCCAGCAGCTCCACATTAAGGGAGACCCAGTACTTC. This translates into CASSSTLRETQYF.

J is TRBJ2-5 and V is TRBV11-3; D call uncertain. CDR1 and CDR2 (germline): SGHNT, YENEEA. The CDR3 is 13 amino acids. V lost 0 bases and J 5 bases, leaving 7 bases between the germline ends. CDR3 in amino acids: CASSLDSWETQYF. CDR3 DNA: TGTGCCAGCAGCTTAGATTCATGGGAGACCCAGTACTTC. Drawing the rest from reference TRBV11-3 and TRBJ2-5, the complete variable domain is EAGVVQSPRYKIIEKKQPVAFWCNPISGHNTLYWYLQNLGQGPELLIRYENEEAVDDSQLPKDRFSAERLKGVDSTLKIQPAELGDSAVYLCASSLDSWETQYFGPGTRLLVL.

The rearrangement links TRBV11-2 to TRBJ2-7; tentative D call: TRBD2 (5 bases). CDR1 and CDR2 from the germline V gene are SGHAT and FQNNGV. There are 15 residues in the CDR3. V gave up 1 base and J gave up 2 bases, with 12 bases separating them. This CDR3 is CASSLAAGMTYEQYF. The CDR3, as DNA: TGTGCCAGCAGCTTAGCTGCCGGGATGACCTACGAGCAGTACTTC.

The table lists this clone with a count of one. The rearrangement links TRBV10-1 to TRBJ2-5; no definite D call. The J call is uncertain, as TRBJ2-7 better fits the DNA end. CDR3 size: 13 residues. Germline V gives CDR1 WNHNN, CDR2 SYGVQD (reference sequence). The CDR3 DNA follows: TGCGCCAGCATTCGCTCGCGGCGGTACGAGCAGTACTTC. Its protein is CASIRSRRYEQYF.

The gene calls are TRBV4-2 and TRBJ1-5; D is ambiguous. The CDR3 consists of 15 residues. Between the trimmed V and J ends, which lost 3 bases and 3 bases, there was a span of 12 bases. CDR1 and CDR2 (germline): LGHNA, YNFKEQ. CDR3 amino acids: CASSQGPEPNQPQHF. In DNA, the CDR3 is TGTGCCAGCAGCCAGGGTCCGGAGCCCAATCAGCCCCAGCATTTT.

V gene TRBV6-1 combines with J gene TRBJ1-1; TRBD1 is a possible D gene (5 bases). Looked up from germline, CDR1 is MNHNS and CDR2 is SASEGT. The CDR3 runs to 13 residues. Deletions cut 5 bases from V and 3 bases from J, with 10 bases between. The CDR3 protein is CASSLEGDTEAFF. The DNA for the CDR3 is TGTGCCAGCAGTCTAGAAGGGGACACTGAAGCTTTCTTT.

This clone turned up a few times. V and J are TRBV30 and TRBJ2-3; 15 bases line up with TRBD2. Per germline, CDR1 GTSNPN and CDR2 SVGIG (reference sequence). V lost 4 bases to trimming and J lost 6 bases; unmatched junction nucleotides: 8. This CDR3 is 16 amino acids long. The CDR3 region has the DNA TGTGCCTGGACCCCGGGACTAGCGGGGGGAGGGGATACGCAGTATTTT. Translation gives CAWTPGLAGGGDTQYF. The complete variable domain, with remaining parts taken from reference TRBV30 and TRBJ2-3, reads SQTIHQWPATLVQPVGSPLSLECTVEGTSNPNLYWYRQAAGRGLQLLFYSVGIGQISSEVPQNLSASRPQDRQFILSSKKLLLSDSGFYLCAWTPGLAGGGDTQYFGPGTRLTVL.

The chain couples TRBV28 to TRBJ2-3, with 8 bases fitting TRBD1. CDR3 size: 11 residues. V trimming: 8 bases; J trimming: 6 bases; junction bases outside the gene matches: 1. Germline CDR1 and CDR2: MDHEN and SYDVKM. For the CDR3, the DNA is TGTGCCAGCCAGGGGGCCGATACGCAGTATTTT. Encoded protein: CASQGADTQYF.

In DNA, the CDR3 is TGTGCCAGCAGCCAGGGACTAGCGCAGTTCTTC. Its translation: CASSQGLAQFF. The chain combines TRBV14 with TRBJ2-1, with 9 nucleotides matching TRBD2. The ends lost 3 bases at V and 12 bases at J; junction bases unmatched: 0. The CDR3 extends over 11 amino acids. The germline CDR1 and CDR2 sequences are SGHDN and FVKESK.

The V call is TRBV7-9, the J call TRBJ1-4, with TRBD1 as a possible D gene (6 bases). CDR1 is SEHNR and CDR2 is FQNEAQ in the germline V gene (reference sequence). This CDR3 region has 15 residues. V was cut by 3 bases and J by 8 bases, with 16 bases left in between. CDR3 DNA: TGTGCCAGCAGCTTTTTGGGGGCAGTAGGCGAAAAACTGTTTTTT. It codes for CASSFLGAVGEKLFF.